The entry below describes one T cell receptor (beta chain). This sample was included in a study of blood T cell repertoires in COVID-19. Study information: Acute and convalescent COVID-19 samples came from the United States, Italy and Spain. Nucleic acid was either cDNA or gDNA, and it came from T cells, B-cell-depleted T cells, or PBMCs.

Produced via immunoSEQ multiplex PCR; TCRdb's table is partial and in-frame only. Of tens of thousands of clones listed, around 80% are singletons. The germline CDR1 and CDR2 sequences are PRHDT and FYEKMQ (reference sequence). With 11 bases removed from V and 0 bases from J, the gap between germline ends came to 32 bases. CDR3 length equals 20 residues. Material for sequencing was peripheral blood. V is TRBV13 and J is TRBJ1-5; no firm D call. The TCR sequence derives from a human donor in a cohort sampled during active or convalescent COVID-19. CDR3 bases: TGTGCCCCCGTGAAGGAGAAAACTCATGATGCACTGTGTAGCAATCAGCCCCAGCATTTT. As protein: CAPVKEKTHDALCSNQPQHF.